This T cell receptor (beta chain) was sequenced in a study of T-cell memory formation after mild COVID-19. Study as a whole: The study found TCR clusters largely donor specific. Points from the study as a whole: CD4/CD8 balance held among clones contracting day 15 to 85, and later expanders leaned CD4+.

The CDR3 covers 15 residues. V shed 2 bases and J 5 bases; nucleotides not matched to a gene: 1. CDR1 is SEHNR and CDR2 is FQNEAQ in the germline V gene (reference sequence). MiXCR, applied by TCRdb to the 5' RACE reads, yields one record per CDR3 protein. The data contain about 410,000 distinct CDR3 sequences, more than 15% of them singletons. About this clonotype itself: Antigen specificity is unknown.

This sequence originates from a man younger than 30 who had mild COVID-19 (a few samples of this study predate the infection). Cell type and time point are not known. The sequencing sample was made of PBMCs or a T cell subset sorted from them (not recorded which). The chain employs TRBV7-9 and TRBJ2-2; 11 bases are shared with TRBD1. The CDR3 coding sequence is TGTGCCAGCAGCTTAAGGGACAGGGGGACCGGGGAGCTGTTTTTT. It yields the protein CASSLRDRGTGELFF. The entire variable domain, with the rest obtained from reference TRBV7-9 and TRBJ2-2, is as follows: DTGVSQNPRHKITKRGQNVTFRCDPISEHNRLYWYRQTLGQGPEFLTYFQNEAQLEKSRLLSDRFSAERPKGSFSTLEIQRTEQGDSAMYLCASSLRDRGTGELFFGEGSRLTVL.